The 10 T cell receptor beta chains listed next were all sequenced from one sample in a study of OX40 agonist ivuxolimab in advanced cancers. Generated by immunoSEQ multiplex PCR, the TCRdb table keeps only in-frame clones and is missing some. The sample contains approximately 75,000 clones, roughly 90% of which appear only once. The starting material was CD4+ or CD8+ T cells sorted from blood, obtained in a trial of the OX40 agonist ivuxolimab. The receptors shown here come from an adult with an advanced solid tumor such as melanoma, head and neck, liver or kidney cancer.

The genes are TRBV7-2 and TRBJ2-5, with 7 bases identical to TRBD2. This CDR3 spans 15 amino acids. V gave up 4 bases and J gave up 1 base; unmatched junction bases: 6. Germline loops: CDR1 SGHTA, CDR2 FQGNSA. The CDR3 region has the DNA TGTGCCAGCAGCTCGGGACTACCAGGCCAAGAGACCCAGTACTTC. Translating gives CASSSGLPGQETQYF.

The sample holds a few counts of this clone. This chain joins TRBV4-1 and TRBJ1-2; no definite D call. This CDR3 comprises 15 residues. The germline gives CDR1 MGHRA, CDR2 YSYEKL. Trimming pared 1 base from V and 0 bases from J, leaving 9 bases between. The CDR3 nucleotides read TGCGCCAGCAGCCAAGTCGGCGGTACTAACTATGGCTACACCTTC. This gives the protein CASSQVGGTNYGYTF.

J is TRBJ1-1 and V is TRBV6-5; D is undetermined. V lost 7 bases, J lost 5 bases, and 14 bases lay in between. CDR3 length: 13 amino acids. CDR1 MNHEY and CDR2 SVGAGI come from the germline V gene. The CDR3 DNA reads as TGTGCCAGCACCCTACCCGGAAGGACTGAAGCTTTCTTT. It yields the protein CASTLPGRTEAFF.

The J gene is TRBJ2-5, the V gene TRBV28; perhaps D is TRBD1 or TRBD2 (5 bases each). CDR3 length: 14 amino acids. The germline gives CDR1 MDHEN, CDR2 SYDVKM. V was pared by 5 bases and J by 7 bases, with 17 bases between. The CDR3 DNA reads TGTGCCAGCAGTGGAGACAAAAAGAGGGGGACCCAGTACTTC. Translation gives CASSGDKKRGTQYF. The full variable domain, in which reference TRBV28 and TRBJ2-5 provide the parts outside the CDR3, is DVKVTQSSRYLVKRTGEKVFLECVQDMDHENMFWYRQDPGLGLRLIYFSYDVKMKEKGDIPEGYSVSREKKERFSLILESASTNQTSMYLCASSGDKKRGTQYFGPGTRLLVL.

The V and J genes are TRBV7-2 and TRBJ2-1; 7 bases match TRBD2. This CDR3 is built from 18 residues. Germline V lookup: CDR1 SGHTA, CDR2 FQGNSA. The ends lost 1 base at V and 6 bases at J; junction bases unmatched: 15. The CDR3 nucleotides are TGTGCCAGCAGCTTAGGCGTGTGGGGGACTAAGGAGGGCAATGAGCAGTTCTTC. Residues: CASSLGVWGTKEGNEQFF.

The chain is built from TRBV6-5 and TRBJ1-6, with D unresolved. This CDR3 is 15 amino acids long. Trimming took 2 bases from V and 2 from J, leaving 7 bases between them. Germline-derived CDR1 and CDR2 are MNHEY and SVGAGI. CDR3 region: CASSYRDPYNSPLHF. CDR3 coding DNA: TGTGCCAGCAGTTACAGGGATCCCTATAATTCACCCCTCCACTTT.

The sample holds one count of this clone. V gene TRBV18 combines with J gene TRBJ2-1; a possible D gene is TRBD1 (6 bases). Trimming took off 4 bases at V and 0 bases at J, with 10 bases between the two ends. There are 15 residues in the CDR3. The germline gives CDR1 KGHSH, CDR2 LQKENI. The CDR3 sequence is CASSLGQSSYNEQFF. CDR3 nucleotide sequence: TGTGCCAGCTCACTCGGACAGAGCTCCTACAATGAGCAGTTCTTC.

CDR3 DNA: TGTGCCAGTAGTCCGGGACAGCTTCCGAACACCGGGGAGCTGTTTTTT. Amino acids: CASSPGQLPNTGELFF. This chain joins TRBV19 and TRBJ2-2; TRBD1 matches 7 bases. V lost 5 bases and J lost 0; bases outside the gene matches: 6. This CDR3 region has 16 residues. The V gene's germline CDR1 is LNHDA and CDR2 SQIVND (reference sequence).

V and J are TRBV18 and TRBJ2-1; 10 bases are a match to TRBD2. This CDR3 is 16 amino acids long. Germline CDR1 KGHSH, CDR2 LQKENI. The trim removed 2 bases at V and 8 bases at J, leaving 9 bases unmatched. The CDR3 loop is CASSPSSGGLGHEQFF. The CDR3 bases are TGTGCCAGCTCACCATCTAGCGGGGGCCTCGGCCATGAGCAGTTCTTC.

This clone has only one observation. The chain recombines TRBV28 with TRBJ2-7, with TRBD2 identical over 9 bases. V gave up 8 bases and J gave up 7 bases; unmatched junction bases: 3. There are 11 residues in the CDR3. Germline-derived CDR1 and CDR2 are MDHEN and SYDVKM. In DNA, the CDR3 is TGTGCCAGCTGCCTAGCGGGAGAGCAGTACTTC. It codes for CASCLAGEQYF.